The 19 T cell receptor beta chains in this list originate from one sample, sequenced in a study of shared clonotypes between healthy human individuals. Sequenced by immunoSEQ multiplex PCR; TCRdb stores in-frame clones only, minus some. Among about 2.5 million clones listed, 85% to 95% were seen once. Sample: naive CD4+ T cells from PBMCs. This sample's subset: CD45RA+ positively selected. These receptors originate from a man in his late teens or twenties in good health. Some clones in this sample may be carry-over from other donors' samples.

The chain recombines TRBV2 with TRBJ1-4, with TRBD1 identical over 7 bases. With V trimmed by 4 bases and J by 8 bases, 10 bases remained unmatched. This CDR3 region has 15 residues. The V gene's germline CDR1 is SNHLY and CDR2 FYNNEI. As DNA, the CDR3 is TGTGCCAGCAGTGCCAGGGGGGGGGCTGGCGAAAAACTGTTTTTT. This translates into CASSARGGAGEKLFF.

V is TRBV6-5 and J is TRBJ1-2; perhaps TRBD1 as D (5 bases). The germline gives CDR1 MNHEY, CDR2 SVGAGI. V was pared by 6 bases and J by 4 bases, with 12 bases between. CDR3 length: 13 residues. CDR3 bases: TGTGCCAGCAGGGGACCGAATATCTATGGCTACACCTTC. It is translated as CASRGPNIYGYTF.

The J gene is TRBJ1-1, the V gene TRBV28, with D maybe TRBD1 (5 bases). Germline lookup yields CDR1 MDHEN and CDR2 SYDVKM. CDR3 length equals 15 residues. V was clipped by 6 bases and J by 1 base, with 15 bases between them. The CDR3, as DNA: TGTGCCAGCAGAACGACCGGGCAGGGGAACACTGAAGCTTTCTTT. Residues: CASRTTGQGNTEAFF.

The V and J genes are TRBV28 and TRBJ2-7, with D possibly matching TRBD1 (5 bases). V lost 6 bases, J lost 4 bases, and 13 bases lay in between. The CDR3 runs 13 residues. The germline V gene has CDR1 MDHEN and CDR2 SYDVKM. In nucleotides, the CDR3 is TGTGCCAGCAGCTCTCTGACAGTGTACGAGCAGTACTTC. This sequence encodes CASSSLTVYEQYF.

The rearrangement joins TRBV6-6 to TRBJ2-2; 12 bases match TRBD2. This CDR3 comprises 15 residues. Germline CDR1 and CDR2: MNHNY and SVGAGI (reference sequence). With 5 bases clipped from V and 4 bases from J, the junction kept 2 bases outside the gene matches. The CDR3 region is CASSPGLAGTGELFF. In nucleotides, the CDR3 is TGTGCCAGCAGTCCGGGACTAGCGGGCACCGGGGAGCTGTTTTTT.

V is TRBV27 and J is TRBJ2-2; D is ambiguous. V lost 2 bases to trimming and J lost 7 bases, with 5 bases between them. Per the germline V gene, CDR1 is MNHEY and CDR2 is SMNVEV (reference sequence). The CDR3 covers 12 residues. DNA for the CDR3: TGTGCCAGCAGTTTAAACCACGGGGAGCTGTTTTTT. It is translated as CASSLNHGELFF.

The chain carries TRBV6-5 and TRBJ1-5; D not resolved. CDR1 and CDR2 (germline): MNHEY, SVGAGI. The CDR3 consists of 13 residues. The V end was cut by 5 bases, the J end by 2 bases, with 7 bases between. The CDR3 DNA reads as TGTGCCAGCAGTCGGTCGGGCAATCAGCCCCAGCATTTT. This translates into CASSRSGNQPQHF.

The chain recombines TRBV5-1 with TRBJ2-3; D unclear. V was pared by 6 bases and J by 2 bases, with 13 bases between. The V gene's germline CDR1 is SGHRS and CDR2 YFSETQ. The length of the CDR3 is 14 residues. The CDR3 DNA reads as TGCGCCAGCACCCCGACGGCACTCACAGATACGCAGTATTTT. Translating gives CASTPTALTDTQYF.

The V and J genes are TRBV5-1 and TRBJ1-2, with D uncertain. Trimming pared 4 bases from V and 6 bases from J, leaving 7 bases between. The CDR3 length is 11 residues. Germline loops: CDR1 SGHRS, CDR2 YFSETQ. DNA of the CDR3: TGCGCCAGCAGCCGAGGGAATGGCTACACCTTC. This gives the protein CASSRGNGYTF.

The V and J genes are TRBV6-6 and TRBJ1-1; no reliable D call. Per the germline V gene, CDR1 is MNHNY and CDR2 is SVGAGI (reference sequence). This CDR3 spans 12 amino acids. Trimming left V 8 bases short and J 1 base short, with 8 bases between. CDR3 loop: CASGVQNTEAFF. The CDR3 DNA follows: TGTGCCAGCGGAGTCCAGAACACTGAAGCTTTCTTT.

The chain is built from TRBV5-1 and TRBJ2-5; D remains ambiguous. V lost 5 bases and J 1 base, leaving 9 bases between the germline ends. The CDR3 consists of 13 residues. Germline V gene sequence: CDR1 SGHRS, CDR2 YFSETQ. Written as DNA, the CDR3 is TGCGCCAGCAGTGATCTGCGCCAAGAGACCCAGTACTTC. Translating gives CASSDLRQETQYF.

V is TRBV5-6 and J is TRBJ2-3; 7 bases are shared with TRBD2. This CDR3 is 14 amino acids long. Germline V gene data show CDR1 as SGHDT and CDR2 as YYEEEE. Trimming removed 7 bases from V and 2 bases from J; junction bases left unmatched: 7. This chain's CDR3 is CASWGGGFTDTQYF. CDR3 DNA sequence: TGTGCCAGCTGGGGCGGGGGATTCACAGATACGCAGTATTTT. Using reference TRBV5-6 and TRBJ2-3 for the parts outside the CDR3, the full variable domain is DAGVTQSPTHLIKTRGQQVTLRCSPKSGHDTVSWYQQALGQGPQFIFQYYEEEERQRGNFPDRFSGHQFPNYSSELNVNALLLGDSALYLCASWGGGFTDTQYFGPGTRLTVL.

Notes on this clone: Other DNA sequences of this sample code for an identical CDR3. V usage is TRBV7-3 and J usage is TRBJ2-5; 11 positions match TRBD2. The germline V gene encodes CDR1 SGHTA and CDR2 FQGTGA. V dropped 2 bases and J dropped 5; count of bases not matched to a gene: 10. The CDR3 runs to 17 residues. In DNA form, the CDR3 reads TGTGCCAGCAGCTTACTAGGGCTAGCGGGAGGCTCGGAGACCCAGTACTTC. This gives the protein CASSLLGLAGGSETQYF.

In this sample, this clone turned up once. This chain joins TRBV29-1 and TRBJ1-1, with a tentative D call TRBD1 (5 bases). The V gene's germline CDR1 is SQVTM and CDR2 ANQGSEA. The CDR3 has 13 residues. Deletions cut 7 bases from V and 0 bases from J, with 12 bases between. The CDR3 reads CSGRQTLNTEAFF. The CDR3 region has the DNA TGCAGCGGGAGACAGACCTTGAACACTGAAGCTTTCTTT.

This clone occurred once. The rearrangement uses TRBV5-6 and TRBJ1-1; D remains unclear. The CDR3 runs 13 residues. Germline loops: CDR1 SGHDT, CDR2 YYEEEE. Trimming cost V 4 bases and J 1 base, with 8 bases left between them. CDR3 residues: CASSPQPNTEAFF. The CDR3 DNA follows: TGTGCCAGCAGCCCACAACCGAACACTGAAGCTTTCTTT.

The chain employs TRBV28 and TRBJ1-1; tentatively, D is TRBD1 (5 bases). Germline V lookup: CDR1 MDHEN, CDR2 SYDVKM. Between the trimmed V and J ends, which lost 2 bases and 5 bases, there was a span of 15 bases. This CDR3 spans 15 amino acids. DNA of the CDR3: TGTGCCAGCAGTTTACTGGGGGAGTCAGGGACTGAAGCTTTCTTT. It yields the protein CASSLLGESGTEAFF.

The CDR3 reads CASRHTDTQYF. As DNA, the CDR3 is TGTGCCAGCAGGCACACAGATACGCAGTATTTT. This chain connects TRBV6-5 to TRBJ2-3; no clear D. Trimming removed 6 bases at V and 2 bases at J, with 3 bases between. The germline gives CDR1 MNHEY, CDR2 SVGAGI. The CDR3 is 11 residues long.

V and J are TRBV28 and TRBJ1-3, with TRBD1 matching 9 bases. Trimming at V came to 6 bases and at J to 3 bases, leaving 9 bases not matched to a gene. Germline CDR1 MDHEN, CDR2 SYDVKM. The CDR3 covers 16 residues. The CDR3 DNA reads as TGTGCCAGCAGCCCTGTTACAGGGGGCGGTGGAAACACCATATATTTT. Its translation: CASSPVTGGGGNTIYF.

This chain joins TRBV5-1 and TRBJ2-3; either TRBD1 or TRBD2 may fit D (5 bases each). The germline V gene encodes CDR1 SGHRS and CDR2 YFSETQ. CDR3 size: 15 residues. Trimming removed 1 base at V and 2 bases at J, with 11 bases between. In DNA, the CDR3 is TGCGCCAGCAGCTTGCTTCCAGGGACCACAGATACGCAGTATTTT. Translating gives CASSLLPGTTDTQYF.